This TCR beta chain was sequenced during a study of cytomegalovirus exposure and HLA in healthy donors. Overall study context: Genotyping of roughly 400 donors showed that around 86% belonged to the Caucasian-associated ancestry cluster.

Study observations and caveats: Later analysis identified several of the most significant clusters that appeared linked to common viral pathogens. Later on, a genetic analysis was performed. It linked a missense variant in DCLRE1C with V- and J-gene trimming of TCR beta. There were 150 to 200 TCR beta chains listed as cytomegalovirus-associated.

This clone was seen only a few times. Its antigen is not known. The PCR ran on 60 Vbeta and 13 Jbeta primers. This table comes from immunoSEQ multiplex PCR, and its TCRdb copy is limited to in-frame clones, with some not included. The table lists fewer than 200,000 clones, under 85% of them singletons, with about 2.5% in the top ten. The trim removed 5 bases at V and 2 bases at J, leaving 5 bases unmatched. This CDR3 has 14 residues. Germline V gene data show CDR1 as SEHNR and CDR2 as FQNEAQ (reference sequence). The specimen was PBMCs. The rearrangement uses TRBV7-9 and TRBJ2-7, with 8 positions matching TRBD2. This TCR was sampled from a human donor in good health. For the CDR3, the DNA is TGTGCCAGCAGCCAGTCGGGGGGGACCTACGAGCAGTACTTC. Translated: CASSQSGGTYEQYF. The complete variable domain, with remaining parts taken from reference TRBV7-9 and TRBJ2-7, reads DTGVSQNPRHKITKRGQNVTFRCDPISEHNRLYWYRQTLGQGPEFLTYFQNEAQLEKSRLLSDRFSAERPKGSFSTLEIQRTEQGDSAMYLCASSQSGGTYEQYFGPGTRLTVT.